This is a list of T cell receptor beta chains from one sample in a study of blood T cell repertoires in COVID-19. Profiling relied on immunoSEQ multiplex PCR, and the TCRdb table lists in-frame clones only, not all of them. The data contain about 250,000 clones, around 89% of them singletons. The sequenced material came from PBMCs or T cells enriched from blood (not recorded which). Receptor source: a man aged 35-49 years who had recovered from COVID-19. Both conserved end residues are trimmed from each CDR3. Each record gives: J gene, V gene, CDR3 protein.

>TRBJ2-3|TRBV15
ATSRDLGTEVSTDTQY
>TRBJ2-7|TRBV6-5
ASSYQPGLAGDEQY
>TRBJ2-7|TRBV11-1
ASSLALGGFEDYEQY
>TRBJ2-1|TRBV29-1
SVDWRREGYNEQF
>TRBJ2-4|TRBV7-9
ASSLGSGEAKNIQY
>TRBJ1-3|TRBV11-2
ASSLDPGFSGNTIY
>TRBJ2-1|TRBV7-2
ASSLDRANYNEQF
>TRBJ2-5|TRBV5-4
ASSLAGGAGAPETQY
>TRBJ2-3|TRBV5-4
ASSSGLAGSTDTQY
>TRBJ2-5|TRBV10-2
ASTGTSVSETQY
>TRBJ1-2|TRBV11-3
ASSLARANYGYT